Below are 26 T cell receptor beta chains sequenced from a single sample in a study of blood T cell repertoires in COVID-19 (dated by TCRdb to 2020 to 2022). The library was prepared using the immunoSEQ multiplex PCR assay. In TCRdb, the immuneACCESS table is reduced to in-frame sequences with V and J assigned. These tables do not hold every clone; where another copy was compared, an unresolved V gene accounts for under half, and the others remain unexplained. The sample table shows about 210,000 clones, and just over 90% are seen once. The top ten clonotypes cover 1.2% of the sample. Sequenced material: peripheral blood. Receptors were obtained from a man aged 25-45 years with acute or convalescent COVID-19.

The chain joins TRBV30 to TRBJ2-7, with unresolved D. Germline CDR1 and CDR2: GTSNPN and SVGIG (reference sequence). The V and J ends lost 0 bases and 6 bases respectively, with 18 bases between them. This CDR3 has 15 amino acids. The CDR3 DNA reads as TGTGCCTGGAGTGTTGCCGAGTTAAGAGGCGGCGAGCAGTACTTC. Protein product: CAWSVAELRGGEQYF.

V and J are TRBV6-5 and TRBJ1-1, with unresolved D. The CDR3 totals 13 residues. The V gene lost 8 bases and the J gene lost 0 bases, with 10 bases spanning the gap. CDR1 is MNHEY, CDR2 SVGAGI, per germline. CDR3 in DNA: TGTGCCAGCGTTGCAGGCCTGAACACTGAAGCTTTCTTT. Amino acid sequence: CASVAGLNTEAFF.

J is TRBJ1-1 and V is TRBV12-5; TRBD1 might be the D (6 bases). The V gene's germline CDR1 is LGHNT and CDR2 FRNRAP. The CDR3 sequence is 13 residues long. V was trimmed by 1 base and J by 8 bases, leaving 11 bases between them. The CDR3 DNA reads TGTGCTAGTGGTTTGGAGCCCGGGACAGAAGCTTTCTTT. Protein product: CASGLEPGTEAFF.

CDR3 nucleotides: TGTGCCAGCAGCACCAAACGGGACAGGAATCTACTTGGAAACACCATATATTTT. Translation: CASSTKRDRNLLGNTIYF. The chain uses TRBV9 and TRBJ1-3; the match to TRBD1 covers 8 bases. Germline trimming cut 4 bases from V and 3 bases from J; bases unmatched to any gene: 15. Germline values: CDR1 SGDLS, CDR2 YYNGEE. There are 18 residues in the CDR3.

This clone came up once. The V gene is TRBV15, the J gene TRBJ1-4; 10 bases align to TRBD1. Losses at the gene ends were 0 bases for V and 5 bases for J; bases not matched to a gene: 9. The CDR3 extends over 18 amino acids. CDR1 is LNHNV and CDR2 is YYDKDF in the germline V gene (reference sequence). The DNA for the CDR3 is TGTGCCACCAGCAGAGAGTTCGGGACAGGGGTTTCGAATGAAAAACTGTTTTTT. This translates into CATSREFGTGVSNEKLFF.

The chain links TRBV5-6 to TRBJ1-4; no definite D call. Between the trimmed V and J ends, which lost 1 base and 0 bases, there was a span of 10 bases. This CDR3 contains 16 residues. The germline CDR1 and CDR2 sequences are SGHDT and YYEEEE. CDR3 sequence: CASSLWRHATNEKLFF. DNA for the CDR3: TGTGCCAGCAGCTTGTGGAGGCATGCAACTAATGAAAAACTGTTTTTT.

V is TRBV7-9 and J is TRBJ1-1, with unresolved D. Germline V gene data show CDR1 as SEHNR and CDR2 as FQNEAQ (reference sequence). The CDR3 covers 19 residues. With 2 bases removed from V and 1 base from J, the gap between germline ends came to 23 bases. The CDR3 sequence is CASSLPTYGGPRRNTEAFF. CDR3 in DNA: TGTGCCAGCAGCTTACCGACCTATGGAGGTCCCCGGAGGAACACTGAAGCTTTCTTT.

This clone was seen a single time. This chain links TRBV18 with TRBJ2-2; D is ambiguous. Germline CDR1 reads KGHSH; CDR2 reads LQKENI. The CDR3 sequence is 14 residues long. V lost 5 bases to trimming and J lost 4 bases, with 11 bases between them. The CDR3 DNA reads TGTGCCAGCTCAGCGCCAGGAAGCACCGGGGAGCTGTTTTTT. It is translated as CASSAPGSTGELFF.

The chain employs TRBV19 and TRBJ1-1; TRBD1 aligns across 7 bases. The length of the CDR3 is 15 residues. Germline V gives CDR1 LNHDA, CDR2 SQIVND (reference sequence). V lost 9 bases to trimming and J lost 2 bases; unmatched junction nucleotides: 12. The CDR3 spells CASKSPGQTNTEAFF. CDR3 nucleotide sequence: TGTGCCAGCAAATCTCCGGGACAGACTAACACTGAAGCTTTCTTT.

The chain has TRBV12-5 and TRBJ1-1, with 7 bases aligning to TRBD1. This CDR3 is built from 13 residues. V lost 1 base, J lost 8 bases, and 4 bases stayed unmatched. CDR1 is LGHNT and CDR2 is FRNRAP in the germline V gene. As DNA, the CDR3 is TGTGCTAGTGGTTTGGCCCGGGACAGAGAAGCTTTCTTT. Residues: CASGLARDREAFF. The full variable domain, rest sourced from reference TRBV12-5 and TRBJ1-1, is DARVTQTPRHKVTEMGQEVTMRCQPILGHNTVFWYRQTMMQGLELLAYFRNRAPLDDSGMPKDRFSAEMPDATLATLKIQPSEPRDSAVYFCASGLARDREAFFGQGTRLTVV.

V usage is TRBV28 and J usage is TRBJ1-2; D is undetermined. Between the trimmed V and J ends, which lost 7 bases and 4 bases, there was a span of 13 bases. The germline V gene has CDR1 MDHEN and CDR2 SYDVKM. The CDR3 has 13 amino acids. Here the CDR3 reads CASKEFTTYGYTF. CDR3 in DNA: TGTGCCAGCAAGGAGTTTACCACCTATGGCTACACCTTC.

There are a few counts of this clone. The genes are TRBV5-1 and TRBJ2-1, with TRBD1 matching 9 bases. Germline V gives CDR1 SGHRS, CDR2 YFSETQ. The length of the CDR3 is 15 residues. The V and J ends lost 3 bases and 4 bases, in that order; junction bases with no gene match: 5. Here the CDR3 reads CASSSGQGGYNEQFF. Written as DNA, the CDR3 is TGCGCCAGCAGCTCGGGACAGGGAGGTTACAATGAGCAGTTCTTC.

This rearrangement joins TRBV11-3 to TRBJ2-1; TRBD2 matches 7 bases. Germline CDR1 is SGHNT and CDR2 is YENEEA. The CDR3 has 14 residues. V lost 3 bases and J lost 7; bases outside the gene matches: 6. The CDR3 DNA is TGTGCCAGCAGCTTGCGGGCGGGAGCAAATGAGCAGTTCTTC. Amino acids: CASSLRAGANEQFF.

This chain connects TRBV9 to TRBJ2-2, with TRBD2 as a possible D gene (6 bases). The germline V gene encodes CDR1 SGDLS and CDR2 YYNGEE. This CDR3 spans 17 amino acids. With 0 bases removed from V and 5 bases from J, the gap between germline ends came to 17 bases. The CDR3 spells CASSVVDGRRGTGELFF. CDR3 sequence (DNA): TGTGCCAGCAGCGTAGTAGACGGGAGACGTGGTACCGGGGAGCTGTTTTTT.

This rearrangement joins TRBV19 to TRBJ2-3, with D perhaps matching TRBD1 (6 bases). With 1 base removed from V and 8 bases from J, the gap between germline ends came to 10 bases. In germline, CDR1 is LNHDA, CDR2 SQIVND (reference sequence). The CDR3 is made up of 13 amino acids. CDR3 in amino acids: CASSIAGAATQYF. The CDR3 DNA follows: TGTGCCAGTAGTATAGCAGGGGCGGCTACGCAGTATTTT.

In its sample, this clone was seen once. This chain uses TRBV3-1 (or the pseudogene TRBV3-2) with TRBJ2-5, with TRBD2 identical over 7 bases. Germline CDR1 LGHDT, CDR2 YNNKEL (reference sequence). J was trimmed by 4 bases and V by 0 bases; bases with no gene match: 8. CDR3 length: 16 residues. The CDR3 sequence: CASSQDPGLGRETQYF. For the CDR3, the DNA is TGTGCCAGCAGCCAAGATCCCGGACTAGGTAGAGAGACCCAGTACTTC.

The V and J genes are TRBV6-2 or TRBV6-3 and TRBJ1-5; 7 bases are shared with TRBD1. CDR3 length: 16 amino acids. V gave up 0 bases and J gave up 4 bases; unmatched junction bases: 6. Germline CDR1 MNHEY, CDR2 SVGEGT. The CDR3 is CASSYSPYRGNQPQHF. In DNA form, the CDR3 reads TGTGCCAGCAGTTACTCTCCGTACAGGGGAAATCAGCCCCAGCATTTT.

The chain links TRBV9 to TRBJ2-3; a possible D gene is TRBD2 (6 bases). Trimming shortened V by 7 bases and J by 0 bases, and 12 bases separated the two germline ends. The CDR3 runs to 14 residues. The germline V gene encodes CDR1 SGDLS and CDR2 YYNGEE. This chain's CDR3 is CASAGRESTDTQYF. The CDR3 region has the DNA TGTGCCAGCGCAGGGCGGGAAAGCACAGATACGCAGTATTTT.

V and J are TRBV10-3 and TRBJ2-2; D perhaps matches TRBD1 (6 bases). There are 13 residues in the CDR3. The V gene lost 11 bases and the J gene lost 5 bases, with 15 bases spanning the gap. Germline loops: CDR1 ENHRY, CDR2 SYGVKD. Written as DNA, the CDR3 is TGTGCCTCCCGTGGGACAACGACCGGGGAGCTGTTTTTT. Protein sequence: CASRGTTTGELFF.

The V call is TRBV7-9, the J call TRBJ2-1; TRBD1 might be the D (6 bases). V dropped 3 bases and J dropped 3 bases, with 12 bases sitting between them. This CDR3 has 15 amino acids. Per the germline V gene, CDR1 is SEHNR and CDR2 is FQNEAQ (reference sequence). The CDR3 loop reads CASSFRDTLYNEQFF. The CDR3 DNA reads as TGTGCCAGCAGCTTCCGGGACACCCTCTACAATGAGCAGTTCTTC.

This clone was seen a single time. The chain links TRBV6-5 to TRBJ1-2, with D tentatively TRBD1 (5 bases). CDR1 and CDR2 from the germline V gene are MNHEY and SVGAGI. Trimming removed 6 bases at V and 6 bases at J, with 11 bases between. The CDR3 length is 12 residues. As DNA, the CDR3 is TGTGCCAGCAGCGACCCAGGGAATGGCTACACCTTC. The encoded protein is CASSDPGNGYTF.

With regard to this clone: One junction end does not reproduce the germline sequence, and a read error may be involved. The rearrangement uses TRBV28 and TRBJ1-5, with D unresolved. The CDR3 sequence is 11 residues long. Germline assignment: CDR1 MDHEN and CDR2 SYDVKM. CDR3 residues: CASSTNRPQHF. The CDR3 DNA reads TGTGCCAGCAGTACTAATCGGCCCCAGCATTTT.

The rearrangement joins TRBV28 to TRBJ1-5; D gene uncertain. From germline, CDR1 is MDHEN and CDR2 SYDVKM. The CDR3 has 14 amino acids. V was clipped by 7 bases and J by 0 bases, with 10 bases between them. CDR3 DNA sequence: TGTGCCAGCACCCAGGCAGATAGCAATCAGCCCCAGCATTTT. Translated: CASTQADSNQPQHF.

The chain employs TRBV2 and TRBJ2-3, with D tentatively TRBD1 (6 bases). Germline assignment: CDR1 SNHLY and CDR2 FYNNEI. CDR3 size: 13 residues. The V end was cut by 6 bases, the J end by 5 bases, with 12 bases between. CDR3 in DNA: TGTGCCAGCAGGGCAGGGGTTATAGATACGCAGTATTTT. Protein product: CASRAGVIDTQYF.

The chain uses TRBV19 and TRBJ2-3, with 9 bases lining up with TRBD2. CDR3 length: 13 amino acids. J was trimmed by 4 bases and V by 5 bases; bases with no gene match: 1. Germline CDR1 LNHDA, CDR2 SQIVND (reference sequence). The chain's CDR3 is CASSASGADTQYF. CDR3 nucleotide sequence: TGTGCCAGTAGTGCTAGCGGGGCAGATACGCAGTATTTT.

This clone was counted between two and nine times. The CDR3 coding sequence is TGTGCCAGCTGTAAAGAGACCGGGACAATCTACGAGCAGTACTTC. It yields the protein CASCKETGTIYEQYF. The genes are TRBV18 and TRBJ2-7, with D perhaps TRBD1 (6 bases). CDR1 and CDR2 (germline): KGHSH, LQKENI. There are 15 residues in the CDR3. The ends were cut back, 7 bases at V and 3 bases at J, with 19 bases in the middle.